This T cell receptor beta chain was recovered during a study of cytomegalovirus exposure and HLA in healthy donors. Study results and caveats: In vitro, three CMV-associated chains proved specific for CMV antigens. Researchers counted 150 to 200 TCR beta chains as cytomegalovirus-associated.

V lost 1 base, J lost 6 bases, and 13 bases lay in between. The CDR3 loop spans 15 amino acids. CDR1 is SGHRS, CDR2 YFSETQ, per germline. This clone was seen just once. What it binds is not known. Some clones are missing from TCRdb's copy, which holds only in-frame ones; the method was immunoSEQ multiplex PCR. The sample includes just under 75,000 clones, approximately 94% of them seen just once. Sequenced input: PBMCs. The source of this sequence is a woman younger than 30 in good health and CMV-seropositive. The chain combines TRBV5-1 with TRBJ2-2; D call uncertain. Written as DNA, the CDR3 is TGCGCCAGCAGCTTGAACTCCCGGGTACCCGGGGAGCTGTTTTTT. It is translated as CASSLNSRVPGELFF.